Below, 27 T cell receptor beta chains from the same sample are listed, as sequenced in a study of shared T cell receptors in the human thymus. Repertoires were generated with immunoSEQ multiplex PCR, while TCRdb's copy carries only in-frame clones and drops some. The data show about 380,000 clones, with over 90% seen just once and roughly 0.02% held by the top ten. What was sequenced was thymocytes. Every receptor here comes from a human donor.

The chain is built from TRBV15 and TRBJ1-5; 7 nucleotides line up with TRBD1. This CDR3 is built from 19 residues. Unmatched junction bases numbered 14, after V lost 3 bases and J lost 0 bases. Per the germline V gene, CDR1 is LNHNV and CDR2 is YYDKDF (reference sequence). The CDR3 spells CATSSEPGVGTDSNQPQHF. The CDR3 nucleotides are TGTGCCACCAGCAGTGAGCCTGGGGTCGGGACAGATAGCAATCAGCCCCAGCATTTT.

Concerning this clone: Within the sample, other DNA sequences also encode this same CDR3. V usage is TRBV28 and J usage is TRBJ2-2, with D perhaps matching TRBD2 (6 bases). The ends were cut back, 2 bases at V and 5 bases at J, with 6 bases in the middle. CDR1 MDHEN and CDR2 SYDVKM come from the germline V gene. There are 13 residues in the CDR3. CDR3 sequence: CASSLGGTGELFF. The CDR3 coding sequence is TGTGCCAGCAGTTTAGGGGGGACCGGGGAGCTGTTTTTT.

The gene calls are TRBV5-1 and TRBJ2-3; 15 bases agree with TRBD2. The CDR3 has 19 residues. Unmatched junction bases numbered 6, after V lost 0 bases and J lost 1 base. Germline V gene lookup returns CDR1 SGHRS and CDR2 YFSETQ. The CDR3 DNA sequence: TGCGCCAGCAGCTTGGGTAGGACTAGCGGGAGGGATGGCACAGATACGCAGTATTTT. Protein: CASSLGRTSGRDGTDTQYF.

The chain is built from TRBV7-9 and TRBJ2-7; TRBD1 matches 11 bases. CDR1 is SEHNR and CDR2 is FQNEAQ in the germline V gene (reference sequence). This CDR3 region has 18 residues. Trimming cost V 1 base and J 4 bases; bases outside gene matches: 12. Written as DNA, the CDR3 is TGTGCCAGCAGCTTAGAAGCCCGGACAGGGGGCGCCATTTACGAGCAGTACTTC. Protein sequence: CASSLEARTGGAIYEQYF. The full variable domain, its missing parts supplied by reference TRBV7-9 and TRBJ2-7, is DTGVSQNPRHKITKRGQNVTFRCDPISEHNRLYWYRQTLGQGPEFLTYFQNEAQLEKSRLLSDRFSAERPKGSFSTLEIQRTEQGDSAMYLCASSLEARTGGAIYEQYFGPGTRLTVT.

The genes are TRBV7-2 and TRBJ2-7, with D perhaps TRBD1 (7 bases). Trimming removed 3 bases from V and 3 bases from J, with 12 bases in between. This CDR3 contains 14 residues. CDR1 is SGHTA and CDR2 is FQGNSA in the germline V gene. The CDR3 region is CASSFLRDSYEQYF. The CDR3 DNA sequence: TGTGCCAGCAGCTTTTTGCGGGACAGCTACGAGCAGTACTTC. Filled out from reference TRBV7-2 and TRBJ2-7, the complete variable domain reads GAGVSQSPSNKVTEKGKDVELRCDPISGHTALYWYRQSLGQGLEFLIYFQGNSAPDKSGLPSDRFSAERTGGSVSTLTIQRTQQEDSAVYLCASSFLRDSYEQYFGPGTRLTVT.

This clone was observed a handful of times. The chain recombines TRBV11-2 with TRBJ2-2, with no clear D. This CDR3 contains 12 residues. Deletions cut 2 bases from V and 6 bases from J, with 4 bases between. Germline V gene data show CDR1 as SGHAT and CDR2 as FQNNGV. This CDR3 reads CASSLWSGELFF. The CDR3 DNA follows: TGTGCCAGCAGCTTATGGTCCGGGGAGCTGTTTTTT.

This clone has only one observation. The chain joins TRBV27 to TRBJ2-7, with D perhaps matching TRBD1 (6 bases). CDR1 is MNHEY and CDR2 is SMNVEV in the germline V gene (reference sequence). The CDR3 runs to 17 residues. The V end lost 3 bases, the J end lost 2 bases, and 20 bases lay between the germline ends. The CDR3 region has the DNA TGTGCCAGCAGTTTGCGCCCGTGGGCAGGGGCTACCTACGAGCAGTACTTC. Protein sequence: CASSLRPWAGATYEQYF.

The rearrangement uses TRBV28 and TRBJ2-2; 12 bases line up with TRBD2. The CDR3 consists of 18 residues. Germline loops: CDR1 MDHEN, CDR2 SYDVKM. V lost 5 bases, J lost 0 bases, and 7 bases stayed unmatched. In DNA, the CDR3 is TGTGCCAGCAGTAATCCCGGACTAGCGGGGACGAACACCGGGGAGCTGTTTTTT. Encoded protein: CASSNPGLAGTNTGELFF.

The rearrangement links TRBV27 to TRBJ2-1, with a weak D call TRBD2 (5 bases). V gave up 4 bases and J gave up 11 bases, with 9 bases separating them. The germline V gene has CDR1 MNHEY and CDR2 SMNVEV (reference sequence). The CDR3 extends over 11 amino acids. Here the CDR3 reads CASSSERKQFF. CDR3 in DNA: TGTGCCAGCAGTTCCGAGCGGAAGCAGTTCTTC.

V is TRBV7-3 and J is TRBJ2-2, with D perhaps matching TRBD2 (6 bases). Trimming stripped 2 bases from V and 6 bases from J, with 10 bases between. Germline CDR1 SGHTA, CDR2 FQGTGA. This CDR3 is built from 14 residues. CDR3 protein: CASSLEGRSGELFF. CDR3 nucleotides: TGTGCCAGCAGCTTAGAGGGGAGGTCCGGGGAGCTGTTTTTT.

This chain joins TRBV10-1 and TRBJ2-1; TRBD2 aligns across 9 bases. Germline assignment: CDR1 WNHNN and CDR2 SYGVQD (reference sequence). With V trimmed by 1 base and J by 3 bases, 13 bases remained unmatched. CDR3 length: 19 amino acids. CDR3 protein: CASSELYPGSSGNYNEQFF. The CDR3 nucleotides read TGCGCCAGCAGTGAGTTGTATCCCGGGTCTAGCGGGAACTACAATGAGCAGTTCTTC.

This clone came up once. J is TRBJ2-1 and V is TRBV4-1, with 9 bases lining up with TRBD1. This CDR3 spans 16 amino acids. V dropped 4 bases and J dropped 3; count of bases not matched to a gene: 7. Germline V lookup: CDR1 MGHRA, CDR2 YSYEKL. The CDR3 is CASSLAWTGVYNEQFF. Here the CDR3 DNA reads TGCGCCAGCAGCCTAGCATGGACAGGGGTCTACAATGAGCAGTTCTTC.

This clone is a singleton in its sample. This sequence joins TRBV2 and TRBJ2-1; 13 nucleotides line up with TRBD2. This CDR3 contains 14 residues. J gave up 6 bases and V 5 bases, and 1 base lay outside the gene matches. The germline CDR1 and CDR2 sequences are SNHLY and FYNNEI. The CDR3 is CASSWTSGSNEQFF. In DNA, the CDR3 is TGTGCCAGCAGTTGGACTAGCGGGAGCAATGAGCAGTTCTTC.

V usage is TRBV5-8 and J usage is TRBJ2-7; D unresolved. The CDR3 is 13 residues long. V dropped 3 bases and J dropped 5 bases, with 12 bases sitting between them. Per germline, CDR1 SGHTS and CDR2 YDEGEE. CDR3 residues: CASSSTADNEQYF. CDR3 nucleotides: TGTGCCAGCAGCTCGACTGCAGATAACGAGCAGTACTTC.

This chain joins TRBV7-6 and TRBJ2-7; 11 bases match TRBD1. Trimming cost V 1 base and J 7 bases; bases outside gene matches: 9. Germline CDR1 and CDR2: SGHVS and FNYEAQ. The CDR3 extends over 16 amino acids. Here the CDR3 reads CASSLEAGQGASEQYF. CDR3 DNA: TGTGCCAGCAGCTTAGAGGCTGGACAGGGGGCAAGTGAGCAGTACTTC. Filled out from reference TRBV7-6 and TRBJ2-7, the complete variable domain reads GAGVSQSPRYKVTKRGQDVALRCDPISGHVSLYWYRQALGQGPEFLTYFNYEAQQDKSGLPNDRFSAERPEGSISTLTIQRTEQRDSAMYRCASSLEAGQGASEQYFGPGTRLTVT.

This chain connects TRBV5-1 to TRBJ2-7; tentative D call: TRBD2 (5 bases). Trimming removed 0 bases from V and 3 bases from J, with 10 bases in between. Germline V gene data show CDR1 as SGHRS and CDR2 as YFSETQ. The CDR3 totals 14 residues. CDR3 nucleotide sequence: TGCGCCAGCAGCTTGGCCGGGATGGGCTACGAGCAGTACTTC. Its translation: CASSLAGMGYEQYF.

CDR3 loop: CASSPPPPNEQFF. The CDR3, as DNA: TGTGCCAGCTCACCTCCCCCCCCGAATGAGCAGTTCTTC. J is TRBJ2-1 and V is TRBV18; D gene unclear. The CDR3 contains 13 residues. The germline CDR1 and CDR2 sequences are KGHSH and LQKENI. Trimming shortened V by 3 bases and J by 7 bases, and 10 bases separated the two germline ends.

This chain's CDR3 is CASSLGGGDHLPYEQYF. The CDR3 DNA sequence: TGTGCCAGCAGCTTAGGAGGTGGGGATCACCTCCCCTACGAGCAGTACTTC. V usage is TRBV7-8 and J usage is TRBJ2-7; D is ambiguous. V was cut by 1 base and J by 2 bases, with 18 bases left in between. This CDR3 has 17 amino acids. Germline CDR1 is SGHVS and CDR2 is FQNEAQ.

The V and J genes are TRBV27 and TRBJ2-2; possible D gene TRBD2, 6 bases. V lost 3 bases, J lost 5 bases, and 7 bases lay in between. This CDR3 is built from 13 residues. CDR1 is MNHEY and CDR2 is SMNVEV in the germline V gene (reference sequence). CDR3 protein: CASSLRGTGELFF. In nucleotides, the CDR3 is TGTGCCAGCAGTTTGCGGGGAACCGGGGAGCTGTTTTTT.

The count of this clone is one. This chain joins TRBV30 and TRBJ2-7; D possibly uses TRBD1 or TRBD2 (5 bases each). Trimming pared 4 bases from V and 3 bases from J, leaving 19 bases between. The CDR3 totals 15 residues. The germline V gene has CDR1 GTSNPN and CDR2 SVGIG (reference sequence). The CDR3 sequence: CAWKIRGVPRYEQYF. The CDR3, as DNA: TGTGCCTGGAAGATCCGGGGCGTGCCTCGCTACGAGCAGTACTTC.

V usage is TRBV11-2 and J usage is TRBJ2-7; 8 bases are a match to TRBD2. CDR1 and CDR2 (germline): SGHAT, FQNNGV. The junction had 5 bases not matched to a gene; V was cut back by 2 bases and J by 5 bases. CDR3 length: 14 amino acids. The CDR3 spells CASSLQLAGNEQYF. CDR3 sequence (DNA): TGTGCCAGCAGCTTACAGCTAGCGGGTAACGAGCAGTACTTC.

The CDR3 sequence is CASSEGVIQYF. The CDR3 DNA sequence: TGTGCCAGCAGTGAAGGGGTCATTCAGTACTTC. V is TRBV6-5 and J is TRBJ2-4, with D possibly matching TRBD1 (5 bases). Looked up from germline, CDR1 is MNHEY and CDR2 is SVGAGI. Trimming took 5 bases from V and 9 from J, leaving 8 bases between them. The CDR3 is 11 residues long.

CDR3 sequence reads: CASSQVGAGADTQYF. For the CDR3, the DNA is TGTGCCAGCAGCCAAGTTGGGGCCGGGGCAGATACGCAGTATTTT. The chain links TRBV4-2 to TRBJ2-3; the D call may be TRBD1 or TRBD2 (5 bases each). Trimming shortened V by 1 base and J by 4 bases, and 12 bases separated the two germline ends. This CDR3 has 15 residues. CDR1 LGHNA and CDR2 YNFKEQ come from the germline V gene.

The V and J genes are TRBV7-2 and TRBJ2-6; 8 bases line up with TRBD1. Per the germline V gene, CDR1 is SGHTA and CDR2 is FQGNSA. The V gene end was trimmed by 4 bases and the J gene end by 0 bases; junction bases not matched to a gene: 5. CDR3 length: 17 amino acids. As DNA, the CDR3 is TGTGCCAGCAGCTCAGGGGGCCACACCTCTGGGGCCAACGTCCTGACTTTC. Amino acids: CASSSGGHTSGANVLTF.

The chain combines TRBV27 with TRBJ2-2, with 8 bases fitting TRBD2. V was pared by 6 bases and J by 7 bases, with 19 bases of the junction left unmatched. CDR1 is MNHEY, CDR2 SMNVEV, per germline (reference sequence). The CDR3 contains 18 residues. The CDR3 bases are TGTGCCAGCAGCACTACCTCGGGGGGTAGCGGGAACGGCGGGGAGCTGTTTTTT. Protein: CASSTTSGGSGNGGELFF.

The J gene is TRBJ2-7, the V gene TRBV2, with D hard to call. The CDR3 totals 17 residues. Deletions cut 4 bases from V and 2 bases from J, with 21 bases between. Germline values: CDR1 SNHLY, CDR2 FYNNEI. The CDR3 DNA follows: TGTGCCAGCAGTGGGTATAGCTGGGGAAGGGCTCCCTACGAGCAGTACTTC. Translation gives CASSGYSWGRAPYEQYF.

This clone was recorded only once. The V call is TRBV7-6, the J call TRBJ2-3; no clear D gene. Trimming removed 0 bases from V and 3 bases from J, with 22 bases in between. Looked up from germline, CDR1 is SGHVS and CDR2 is FNYEAQ. CDR3 length equals 19 residues. CDR3: CASSLAYFGKLVKTDTQYF. CDR3 in DNA: TGTGCCAGCAGCTTAGCCTACTTTGGGAAGCTCGTTAAAACAGATACGCAGTATTTT.